This TCR beta chain was profiled in a study of T cells after yellow fever vaccination. Study-wide points: From the bulk population, abundant clonotypes could contaminate and appear within FACS-sorted repertoires. Post-booster reappearance was seen for most primary-vaccination clones (around 96% CD4, about 88% CD8). Peaking on day 5 versus 15, the secondary response was faster but weaker.

This clonotype was recorded at least ten times. Its target is unknown. The V end was cut by 6 bases, the J end by 4 bases, with 7 bases between. CDR3 length: 12 residues. TCRdb called the 5' RACE reads again in MiXCR, with one record for every CDR3 protein. The table has over 200,000 distinct CDR3 sequences, 6.7% seen once. Specimen: CD4+ T cells sorted from PBMCs, collected on the day of the yellow fever booster vaccination. The origin of this receptor is a young man who received the YFV17D yellow fever vaccine. The V gene is TRBV12-3 or TRBV12-4, the J gene TRBJ1-3; D is undetermined. The CDR3 DNA is TGTGCCAGCAGGATGCAGGGAAACACCATATATTTT. Amino acids: CASRMQGNTIYF.